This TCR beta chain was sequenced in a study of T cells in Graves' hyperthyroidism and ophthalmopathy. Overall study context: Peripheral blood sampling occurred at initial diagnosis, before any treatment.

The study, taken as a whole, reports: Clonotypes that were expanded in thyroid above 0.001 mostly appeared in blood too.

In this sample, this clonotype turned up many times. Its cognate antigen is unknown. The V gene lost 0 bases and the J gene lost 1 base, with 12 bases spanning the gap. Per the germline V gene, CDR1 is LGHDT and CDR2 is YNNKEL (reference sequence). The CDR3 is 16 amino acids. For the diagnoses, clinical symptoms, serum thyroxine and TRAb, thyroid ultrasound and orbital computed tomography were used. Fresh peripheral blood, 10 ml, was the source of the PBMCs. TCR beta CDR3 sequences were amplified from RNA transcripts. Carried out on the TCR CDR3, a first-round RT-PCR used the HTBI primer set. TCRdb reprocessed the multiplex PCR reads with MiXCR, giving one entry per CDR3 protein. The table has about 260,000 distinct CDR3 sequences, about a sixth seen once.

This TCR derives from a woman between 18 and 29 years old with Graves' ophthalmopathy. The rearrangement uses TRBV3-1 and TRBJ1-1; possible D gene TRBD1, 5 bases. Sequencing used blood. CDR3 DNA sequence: TGTGCCAGCAGCCAAGAACCGGGGGTACGGAACACTGAAGCTTTCTTT. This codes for CASSQEPGVRNTEAFF.